The 2 T cell receptor beta chains below come from one sample, sequenced in a study of T cell responses to AZD1222 COVID-19 vaccine. Profiled with immunoSEQ multiplex PCR; TCRdb holds only in-frame clones, not every one. Of about 180,000 clones listed, around 90% are singletons. Source: peripheral blood, taken 28 days after the second AZD1222 dose. Receptors originate from an adult who received the AZD1222 COVID-19 vaccine.

The chain carries TRBV7-2 and TRBJ1-1; no firm D call. This CDR3 spans 13 amino acids. V lost 10 bases and J 3 bases, leaving 15 bases between the germline ends. Germline lookup yields CDR1 SGHTA and CDR2 FQGNSA. As DNA, the CDR3 is TGTGCCACTTCCGACTCTGGTTACACTGAAGCTTTCTTT. It specifies CATSDSGYTEAFF. Full variable domain (missing parts from reference TRBV7-2 and TRBJ1-1): GAGVSQSPSNKVTEKGKDVELRCDPISGHTALYWYRQSLGQGLEFLIYFQGNSAPDKSGLPSDRFSAERTGGSVSTLTIQRTQQEDSAVYLCATSDSGYTEAFFGQGTRLTVV.

J is TRBJ2-4 and V is TRBV7-2, with 7 bases fitting TRBD1. This CDR3 contains 16 residues. After removal of 5 bases from V and 0 bases from J, the junction contained 7 bases not matched to a gene. Germline V gene lookup returns CDR1 SGHTA and CDR2 FQGNSA. The CDR3 region has the DNA TGTGCCAGCAGCACAGGGACAGTCCTAGCCAAAAACATTCAGTACTTC. This codes for CASSTGTVLAKNIQYF.